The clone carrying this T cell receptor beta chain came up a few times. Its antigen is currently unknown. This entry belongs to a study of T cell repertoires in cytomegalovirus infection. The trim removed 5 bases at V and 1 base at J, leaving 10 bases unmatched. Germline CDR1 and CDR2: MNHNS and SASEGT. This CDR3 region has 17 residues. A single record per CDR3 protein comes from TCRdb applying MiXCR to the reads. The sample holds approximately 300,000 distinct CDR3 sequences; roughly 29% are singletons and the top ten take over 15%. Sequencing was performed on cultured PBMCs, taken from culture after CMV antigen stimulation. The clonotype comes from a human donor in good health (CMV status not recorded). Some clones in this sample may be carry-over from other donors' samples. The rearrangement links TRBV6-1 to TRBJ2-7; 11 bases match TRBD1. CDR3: CASSIPYGTGGSYEQYF. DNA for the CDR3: TGTGCCAGCAGTATCCCATATGGGACAGGGGGGTCCTACGAGCAGTACTTC.